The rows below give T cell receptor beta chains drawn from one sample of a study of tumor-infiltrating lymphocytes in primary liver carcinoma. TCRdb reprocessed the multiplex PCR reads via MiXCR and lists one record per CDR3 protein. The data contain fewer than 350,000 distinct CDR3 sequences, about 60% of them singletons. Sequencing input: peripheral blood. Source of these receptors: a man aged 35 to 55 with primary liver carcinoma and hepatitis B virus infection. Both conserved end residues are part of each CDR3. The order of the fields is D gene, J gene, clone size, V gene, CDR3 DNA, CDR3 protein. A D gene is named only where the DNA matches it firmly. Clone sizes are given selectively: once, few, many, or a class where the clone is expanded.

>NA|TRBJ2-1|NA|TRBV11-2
TGTGCCAGCAGCTCCAGACAGTCCCGGAATGAGCAGTTCTTC
CASSSRQSRNEQFF
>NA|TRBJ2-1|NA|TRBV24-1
TGTGCCACCAGTGATGACTTCATCGATGAGCAGTTCTTC
CATSDDFIDEQFF
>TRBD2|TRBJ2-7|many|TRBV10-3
TGTGCCATCAGTGCGCTAGCGGGAGCCTCCTACGAGCAGTACTTC
CAISALAGASYEQYF
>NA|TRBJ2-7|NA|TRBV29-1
TGCAGCGTTGAAGACCGTCGGAGGGGATCAACCTACGGGCAATACTTC
CSVEDRRRGSTYGQYF
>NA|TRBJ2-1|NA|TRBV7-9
TGTGCCAGCAGGTCGATAACTAGGGACGATGGGCAGTTCTTC
CASRSITRDDGQFF
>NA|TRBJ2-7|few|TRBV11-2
TGTGCCAGCAGCTCCATTATAGGGCTAGCTCGCGACGAGCAGTACTTC
CASSSIIGLARDEQYF
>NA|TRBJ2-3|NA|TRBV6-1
TGTGCCAGCAGTGACCGGGGGCTAGGCACAGATACGCAGTATTTT
CASSDRGLGTDTQYF
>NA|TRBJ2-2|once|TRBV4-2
TGTGCCAGCAACCAAGGGGGCCTATCGGGAGATTTCGGGGAGCTGTTTTTT
CASNQGGLSGDFGELFF
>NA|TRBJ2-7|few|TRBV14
TGTGCCAGCAGCCAAGATAGGTTGATATCGGGGAACGAGCAGTACTTC
CASSQDRLISGNEQYF
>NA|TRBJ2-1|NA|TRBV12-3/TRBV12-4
TGTGCCTGCAGTAAACGGGACAATTCTCTCCGGGATGAGCAGTTCTTC
CACSKRDNSLRDEQFF
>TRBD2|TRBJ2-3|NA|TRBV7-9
TGCGCCAGCAGCGAATTAGCGGGAAGCACAGATACGCAGTATTTT
CASSELAGSTDTQYF
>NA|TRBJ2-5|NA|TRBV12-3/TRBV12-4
TGTGCCAGCAGTTTATCTTTGGATCAAGAGGCCCAGTACTTC
CASSLSLDQEAQYF
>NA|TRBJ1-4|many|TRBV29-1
TGCAGCGTCGTGGGGGTGGTTCCTAATGAAAAACTGTTTTTT
CSVVGVVPNEKLFF
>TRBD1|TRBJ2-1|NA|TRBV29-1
TGCAGCGTGAGGGGGCATCCAGCCAATGAGCAGTTCTTC
CSVRGHPANEQFF
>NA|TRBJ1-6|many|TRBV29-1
TGCAGCGTTCAGGAGGGGAGGGAAGGATCACCCCTCCACTTT
CSVQEGREGSPLHF
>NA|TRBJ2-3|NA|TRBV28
TGTGCCAGCAGCTCTCCTGACACAGATACGCAGTTTTTT
CASSSPDTDTQFF
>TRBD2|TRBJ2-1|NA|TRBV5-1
TGCGCCAGCAGCTTGGGCGTAGCGGGGAACTACAATGAGCAGTTCTTC
CASSLGVAGNYNEQFF
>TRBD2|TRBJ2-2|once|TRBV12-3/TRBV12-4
TGTGCCAGCAATTTAAATAGCGGGAGGAACACCGGGGAGCTGTTTTTT
CASNLNSGRNTGELFF
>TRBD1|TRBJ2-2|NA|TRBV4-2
TGTGTCAGCAGCCGGGGACAGGAGGCTCGGACCGGGGAGCTGTTTTTT
CVSSRGQEARTGELFF
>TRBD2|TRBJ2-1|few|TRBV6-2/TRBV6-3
TGTGCCAGCGGTTGGTGGGAGGGTGAGCAGTTCTTC
CASGWWEGEQFF
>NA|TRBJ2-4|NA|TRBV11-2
TGTGCCAGCAGCTTAGTGGCAGTGCTAGCCAATAACATTCAGTACTTT
CASSLVAVLANNIQYF
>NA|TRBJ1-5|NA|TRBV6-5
TGTGCCAATAACGACCCCAATCAGCCCCAGCATTTT
CANNDPNQPQHF
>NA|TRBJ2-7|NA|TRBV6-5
TGTGCCAGCAGTTACGGCGGTAACGAGCAGTACTTC
CASSYGGNEQYF
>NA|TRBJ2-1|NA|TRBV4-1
TGCGCCGGCAGCCAATTCGTGGAAGCCCACGATGAGCAGTTCTTC
CAGSQFVEAHDEQFF
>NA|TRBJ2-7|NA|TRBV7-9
TGTGCCAGCAACTTGGGCCTGGGTAGAGGGGAGCAGTACTTC
CASNLGLGRGEQYF
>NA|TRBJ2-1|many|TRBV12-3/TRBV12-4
TGTGCCAGCAGAACTAGAGGCAGGAGCTCCTACAATGAGCAGTTCTTC
CASRTRGRSSYNEQFF
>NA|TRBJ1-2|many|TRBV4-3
TGCGCCAGCAGCCATGGAGTTGAGCGGAACTATGGCTACACCTTC
CASSHGVERNYGYTF
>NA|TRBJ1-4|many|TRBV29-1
TGCAGCGTCGCGGACACTAATGAAAAACTGTTTTTT
CSVADTNEKLFF
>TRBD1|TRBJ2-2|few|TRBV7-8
TGTGCCAGCAGCTTACGGACAGGGGGCAACACCGGGGAGCTGTTTTTT
CASSLRTGGNTGELFF
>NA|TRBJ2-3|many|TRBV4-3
TGCGCCAGCAGCCAGAAGATCGACGGCCCAACGTTGGCAGATACGCAGTATTTT
CASSQKIDGPTLADTQYF
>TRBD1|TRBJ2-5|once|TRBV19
TGTGCCAGTAGTATGTGGGACAGCGGGACCCAGTACTTC
CASSMWDSGTQYF
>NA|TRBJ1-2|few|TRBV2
TGTGCCAGCAATTTGAGGGGGTCGATCTACTATGGCTACACCTTC
CASNLRGSIYYGYTF
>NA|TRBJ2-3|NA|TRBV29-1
TGCTGCGTTGACCACCAAGCGGGCCGCACAGATACGCAGTATTTT
CCVDHQAGRTDTQYF
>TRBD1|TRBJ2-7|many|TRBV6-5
TGTGCCAGCAGATTCGGGACAGGCTACGAGCAGTACTTC
CASRFGTGYEQYF
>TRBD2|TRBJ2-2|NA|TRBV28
TGTGCCAGCAGTCCCACTAGCGGGAGGCCCACCGGGGAGCTGTTTTTT
CASSPTSGRPTGELFF
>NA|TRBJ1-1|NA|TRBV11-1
TGTGCCAGCAGCTTTTCAGGGCAGAGTGCTGAAGCTTTCTTT
CASSFSGQSAEAFF
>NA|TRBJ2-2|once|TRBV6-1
TGTGCCAGCATTTGGGCAGGGAAAGACACCGGGGCGCTGTTTTTT
CASIWAGKDTGALFF
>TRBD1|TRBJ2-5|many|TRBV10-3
TGTGCCTCAGGACAGGGGGAAGAGACCCAGTACTTC
CASGQGEETQYF
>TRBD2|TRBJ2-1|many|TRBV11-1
TGTGCCAGCAGCTTAGACTGGACTAGCGGGAGGGTGGGTGAGCAGTTCTTC
CASSLDWTSGRVGEQFF
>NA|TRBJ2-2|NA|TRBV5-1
TGCGCCAGCAGCCGAGGCCGGGACACCGGGGAGCTGTTTTTT
CASSRGRDTGELFF
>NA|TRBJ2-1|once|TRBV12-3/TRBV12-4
TGTGCCAGGAGTTTAGGGGAGCAGTTCTTC
CARSLGEQFF
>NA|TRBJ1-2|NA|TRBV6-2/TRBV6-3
TGTGGTAGCAGTCCAGTTAACTATGGCTACACCTTC
CGSSPVNYGYTF
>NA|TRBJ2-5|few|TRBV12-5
TGTGCTAGTGCCGCCAGGGGAGAGACCCAGTACTTC
CASAARGETQYF
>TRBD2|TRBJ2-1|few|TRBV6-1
TGTGCCAGCAGTGAAGTAGCGGGGGATCCCCTCAATGAGCAGTTCTTC
CASSEVAGDPLNEQFF
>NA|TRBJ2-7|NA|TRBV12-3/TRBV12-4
TGTGCCAGCAGACCCGGGATAAGTGGCGAGCAGTACTTC
CASRPGISGEQYF
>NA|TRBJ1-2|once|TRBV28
TGTGCCAGCAGTTTAGCGGGGGGTTATGGCTACACCTTC
CASSLAGGYGYTF
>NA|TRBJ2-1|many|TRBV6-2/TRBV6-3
TGTGCCAGCAGTTACTCCCCAGGGCCGCGCGGAACCTACAATGAGCAGTTCTTC
CASSYSPGPRGTYNEQFF
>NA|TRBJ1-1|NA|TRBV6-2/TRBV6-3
TGTGTCAGCAGTTATGGGCAGCCGAACACTGAAGCTTTCTTT
CVSSYGQPNTEAFF
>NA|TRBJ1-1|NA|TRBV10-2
TGCGCCAGCAGTGGAGGGGGACTGCCGAACACTGAAGCTTTCTTT
CASSGGGLPNTEAFF
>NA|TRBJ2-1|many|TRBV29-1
TGCAGCGTTGAAGCCATCGGGGTTGTAAGGTTCTTC
CSVEAIGVVRFF
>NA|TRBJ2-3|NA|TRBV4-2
TGTGCCAGCAGCCAAGAAGGGGCTAGTGCAGATACGCAGTATTTT
CASSQEGASADTQYF
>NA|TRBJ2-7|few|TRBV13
TGTGCCAGCAGCCCTACCCCCGACGGGAGACAATACGAGCAGTACTTC
CASSPTPDGRQYEQYF
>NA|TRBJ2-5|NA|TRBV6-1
TGTGCCAGCAGTGAAGATATGGCGCTAGGTCAAGAGACCCAGTACTTC
CASSEDMALGQETQYF
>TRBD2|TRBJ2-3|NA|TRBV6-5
TGTGCCGGCAGTTTGGGGAGGGCCGGCGTTGATACGCGGTATTTT
CAGSLGRAGVDTRYF
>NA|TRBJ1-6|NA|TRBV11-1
TGTGACAGCAGCCAGACACTGGTTTCACCCCTCTACTTT
CDSSQTLVSPLYF
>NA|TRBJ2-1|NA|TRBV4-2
TGTGCCAGCAGCTCAGGATTGGGGCAGGGCCGCGATGAGCGGTTCTTC
CASSSGLGQGRDERFF
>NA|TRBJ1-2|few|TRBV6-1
TGTACCAGCAACCTTAACTATGGCTACACCTTC
CTSNLNYGYTF